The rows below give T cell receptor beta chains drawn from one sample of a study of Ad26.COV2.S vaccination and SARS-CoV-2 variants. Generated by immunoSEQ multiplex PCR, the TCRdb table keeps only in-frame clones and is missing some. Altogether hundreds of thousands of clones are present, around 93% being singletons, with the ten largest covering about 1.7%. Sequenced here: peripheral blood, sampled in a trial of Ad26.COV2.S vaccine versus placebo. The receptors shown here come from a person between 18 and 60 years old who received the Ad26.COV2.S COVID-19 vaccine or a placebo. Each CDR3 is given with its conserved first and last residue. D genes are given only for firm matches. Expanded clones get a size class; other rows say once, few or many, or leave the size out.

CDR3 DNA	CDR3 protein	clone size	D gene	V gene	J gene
TGTGCCAGCAGCGTAGACAGTGCGGGGGACAATGAGCAGTTCTTC	CASSVDSAGDNEQFF	-	TRBD2	TRBV9	TRBJ2-1
TGTGCCAGCAGTTATCCAAGCTCTGGGGTCTACGAGCAGTACTTC	CASSYPSSGVYEQYF	-	-	TRBV6-5	TRBJ2-7
TGTGCCACCAGCAGAGATCCTATAGCGGGTGGAACTAGCACAGATACGCAGTATTTT	CATSRDPIAGGTSTDTQYF	-	TRBD2	TRBV15	TRBJ2-3
TGTGCCAGCTCACCACAGGAACCGGGACAGGGGACTTTC	CASSPQEPGQGTF	-	TRBD1	TRBV18	TRBJ2-7
TGTGCCAGCAGCTTGTTTGCCAGGGGGTACGAGCAGTACTTC	CASSLFARGYEQYF	-	TRBD1	TRBV5-5	TRBJ2-7
TGTGCCAGCAGTTACGAGGCGATTAGGAACACCGGGGAGCTGTTTTTT	CASSYEAIRNTGELFF	-	-	TRBV6-6	TRBJ2-2
TGTGCCAGCTCACCATCAACGGAGGGCTACGAGCAGTACTTC	CASSPSTEGYEQYF	once	-	TRBV18	TRBJ2-7
TGCGCCAGCAGCTTGACTAGCGGGGGGGCCTACAATGAGCAGTTCTTC	CASSLTSGGAYNEQFF	-	TRBD2	TRBV5-1	TRBJ2-1
TGTGCTAGTGGTTCCGGGGCAGGGTTTTACGAGCAGTACTTC	CASGSGAGFYEQYF	-	-	TRBV12-5	TRBJ2-7
TGTGCCAGCAGCTTATACGGCGACGACACTGAAGCTTTCTTT	CASSLYGDDTEAFF	-	-	TRBV7-6	TRBJ1-1
TGCGCCAGCAGCTTGGGACAGAACTCTGGAAACACCATATATTTT	CASSLGQNSGNTIYF	-	-	TRBV5-1	TRBJ1-3
TGTGCCAGCAGCGTAGAGATACGGGACACTGAAGCTTTCTTT	CASSVEIRDTEAFF	-	-	TRBV9	TRBJ1-1
TGTGCCAGCAGCTTAGCTCTGGGGACAGGCTCTGGAAACACCATATATTTT	CASSLALGTGSGNTIYF	-	TRBD1	TRBV7-2	TRBJ1-3